The rows below give T cell receptor beta chains drawn from one sample of a study of cytomegalovirus exposure and HLA in healthy donors. The data were produced by immunoSEQ multiplex PCR, yet TCRdb's version contains in-frame clones alone and is incomplete. Among some 110,000 clones, 73% were seen once, and the ten largest hold about 4.3%. Sequenced sample: PBMCs. These TCRs come from a man in his 60s in good health and CMV-seropositive. Both conserved end residues are part of each CDR3. Each record gives: clone size, V gene, CDR3 protein. Clone size is shown for a subset of rows, as once, few, many or a class of expanded clone.

- TRBV7-2 CASSFSRGNEQFF
- TRBV13 CASSSTEAAHEQYF
medium-sized TRBV5-4 CASSSSPLMPQHF
- TRBV25-1 CASKPTGGRIYGYTF
once TRBV29-1 CSVRDTANEKLFF
- TRBV7-9 CASSFRGGNSYEQYF
- TRBV28 CASTTPGTGFGGYTF
- TRBV7-8 CASSLARQGLGNEKLFF
- TRBV5-4 CASSLAGTSGGRQYF
- TRBV27 CASSLGPLADTQYF
- TRBV10-3 CAISGGGTGNQPQHF